The T cell receptor beta chain described here comes from a study of shared T cell receptors in the human thymus. The table came from immunoSEQ multiplex PCR; TCRdb's copy has only in-frame clones and leaves some out. Counted here are hundreds of thousands of clones, roughly 90% occurring once; the ten biggest clones make up around 0.0099%. This CDR3 comprises 14 residues. The data also belong to a second study, concerning human thymus T cells. That study reports: Corrective heart surgery yielded resections, and these provided the thymus tissue.

This chain links TRBV1 with TRBJ2-1; the table's D call, TRBD1, has no DNA check behind it. TRBV1 is given as a pseudogene. The source of this sequence is a boy in the first two years of life with a congenital heart defect. Material: thymocytes. This chain's CDR3 is CTSSHSQGDNEQFF. CDR3 DNA sequence: TGCACCAGCAGCCATTCTCAGGGGGACAATGAGCAGTTCTTC.